This entry lists 23 T cell receptor beta chains sequenced from one sample in a study of patients and donors after allogeneic stem cell transplantation. From the RT-PCR reads, TCRdb called clonotypes with MiXCR, one entry per CDR3 protein. The profile shows about a million distinct CDR3 sequences, more than 15% of them singletons. The sample taken for sequencing was blood, either unsorted or a sorted T cell fraction (not recorded which). These receptors all come from a human donor who was either an allogeneic HSCT recipient or a stem cell or donor lymphocyte infusion donor (not recorded which). It is not recorded whose cells these are; they may come from a transplant donor.

The chain carries TRBV5-1 and TRBJ1-2, with 8 bases identical to TRBD1. The V and J ends lost 4 bases and 5 bases, in that order; junction bases with no gene match: 13. Germline loops: CDR1 SGHRS, CDR2 YFSETQ. The CDR3 runs to 16 residues. CDR3 amino acids: CASSPDRDRPWYGYTF. CDR3 nucleotides: TGCGCCAGCAGCCCAGACCGGGACAGGCCTTGGTATGGCTACACCTTC.

This chain connects TRBV5-5 to TRBJ2-7; D is undetermined. CDR3 size: 15 residues. V was trimmed by 2 bases and J by 4 bases, leaving 16 bases between them. Per the germline V gene, CDR1 is SGHKS and CDR2 is YYEKEE (reference sequence). The CDR3 loop is CASSFDSQKSYEQYF. Written as DNA, the CDR3 is TGTGCCAGCAGCTTCGACTCCCAAAAGAGTTACGAGCAGTACTTC.

This clonotype was seen a handful of times. The chain uses TRBV16 and TRBJ1-1, with 8 bases that match TRBD1. The CDR3 sequence is 14 residues long. V gave up 3 bases and J gave up 5 bases; unmatched junction bases: 5. Germline assignment: CDR1 KGHSY and CDR2 FQNENV. CDR3 sequence reads: CASSQRTGRTEAFF. CDR3 DNA sequence: TGTGCCAGCAGCCAGCGGACAGGGAGAACTGAAGCTTTCTTT.

The rearrangement joins TRBV5-5 to TRBJ2-6; possibly TRBD2 for D (5 bases). The germline V gene encodes CDR1 SGHKS and CDR2 YYEKEE (reference sequence). Trimming removed 4 bases from V and 2 bases from J, with 16 bases in between. The CDR3 runs to 17 residues. The DNA for the CDR3 is TGTGCCAGCAGCGTTACGCAGCTGCGGGCTGGGGCCAACGTCCTGACTTTC. Translated: CASSVTQLRAGANVLTF.

This clonotype was detected a few times. The chain employs TRBV7-3 and TRBJ2-2, with D possibly TRBD1 on 5 matching bases. Trimming left V 5 bases short and J 6 bases short, with 10 bases between. CDR1 SGHTA and CDR2 FQGTGA come from the germline V gene. The CDR3 loop spans 13 amino acids. The CDR3 region is CASSPRVAGELFF. Written as DNA, the CDR3 is TGTGCCAGCAGCCCCAGGGTGGCCGGGGAGCTGTTTTTT.

The chain carries TRBV24-1 and TRBJ2-3; D tentatively reads TRBD1 or TRBD2 (5 bases each). The germline V gene has CDR1 KGHDR and CDR2 SFDVKD. The CDR3 sequence is 16 residues long. Trimming cost V 7 bases and J 0 bases, with 16 bases left between them. The CDR3 sequence is CATSWGTSSSTDTQYF. CDR3 bases: TGTGCCACCAGCTGGGGGACCTCTTCTAGCACAGATACGCAGTATTTT.

The chain carries TRBV20-1 and TRBJ2-7; no clear D gene. Deletions cut 2 bases from V and 3 bases from J, with 8 bases between. The CDR3 runs 12 residues. Germline assignment: CDR1 DFQATT and CDR2 SNEGSKA (reference sequence). CDR3 sequence: CSARLNRYEQYF. As DNA, the CDR3 is TGCAGTGCTAGACTTAACCGCTACGAGCAGTACTTC.

This clonotype came up a few times. The V and J genes are TRBV7-8 and TRBJ2-1; D is perhaps TRBD1 (5 bases). Germline lookup yields CDR1 SGHVS and CDR2 FQNEAQ. The CDR3 contains 15 residues. The ends were cut back, 5 bases at V and 6 bases at J, with 17 bases in the middle. Here the CDR3 reads CASSRRQSPANEQFF. Here the CDR3 DNA reads TGTGCCAGCAGCCGGAGACAGTCTCCAGCCAATGAGCAGTTCTTC.

The chain is built from TRBV27 and TRBJ2-5; D unresolved. CDR1 and CDR2 (germline): MNHEY, SMNVEV (reference sequence). Trimming removed 1 base at V and 5 bases at J, with 8 bases between. This CDR3 contains 13 residues. The CDR3 loop reads CASSLWLGETQYF. The CDR3 DNA reads TGTGCCAGCAGTTTATGGCTAGGGGAGACCCAGTACTTC.

V is TRBV2 and J is TRBJ2-7, with 9 bases matching TRBD1. Losses at the gene ends were 6 bases for V and 2 bases for J; bases not matched to a gene: 8. Germline V CDR1 and CDR2: SNHLY, FYNNEI. The length of the CDR3 is 15 residues. CDR3 nucleotide sequence: TGTGCCAGCAGATCCCGGGACAGGGTTCCCTACGAGCAGTACTTC. Translating it yields CASRSRDRVPYEQYF.

This clonotype was picked up a small number of times. The gene calls are TRBV20-1 and TRBJ1-1; possibly TRBD1 for D (5 bases). Germline CDR1 reads DFQATT; CDR2 reads SNEGSKA (reference sequence). The germline V and J ends were trimmed by 6 bases and 2 bases, with 25 bases remaining between them. This CDR3 region has 17 residues. This CDR3 is CSARTQLLRGVNTEAFF. The CDR3 coding sequence is TGCAGTGCCCGCACGCAGCTCCTACGGGGGGTTAACACTGAAGCTTTCTTT.

This clonotype was picked up a small number of times. The rearrangement joins TRBV12-3 or TRBV12-4 to TRBJ2-1, with 7 bases lining up with TRBD2. V lost 8 bases to trimming and J lost 7 bases; unmatched junction nucleotides: 17. The CDR3 spans 16 residues. The CDR3 DNA reads as TGTGCCAGCGGTGGCTTTCAGGGCGGGGGAGTAAATGAGCAGTTCTTC. As protein: CASGGFQGGGVNEQFF.

This clonotype was seen only a few times. This chain uses TRBV12-3 or TRBV12-4 with TRBJ2-3; D may correspond to TRBD1 or TRBD2 (5 bases each). The V gene lost 6 bases and the J gene lost 1 base, with 17 bases spanning the gap. This CDR3 spans 16 amino acids. The CDR3 nucleotides read TGTGCCAGCAGCCCCGGGGCCACCAAGGGCACAGATACGCAGTATTTT. Translated: CASSPGATKGTDTQYF.

This clonotype was seen only a few times. The chain employs TRBV11-1 and TRBJ2-1; TRBD2 aligns across 15 bases. Per germline, CDR1 SGHAT and CDR2 FQDESV (reference sequence). Unmatched junction bases numbered 13, after V lost 5 bases and J lost 5 bases. The CDR3 is 19 residues long. CDR3 in DNA: TGTGCCAGCAGCCCACATTTGGGACTAGCGGGGGGCCTAGACAATGAGCAGTTCTTC. It specifies CASSPHLGLAGGLDNEQFF.

This rearrangement joins TRBV27 to TRBJ2-1; no definite D call. The CDR3 consists of 14 residues. Germline V gene lookup returns CDR1 MNHEY and CDR2 SMNVEV (reference sequence). V dropped 6 bases and J dropped 7 bases, with 16 bases sitting between them. Here the CDR3 reads CASSGYDGNNEQFF. CDR3 DNA: TGTGCCAGCAGCGGGTACGACGGCAATAATGAGCAGTTCTTC.

The chain uses TRBV29-1 and TRBJ1-5; perhaps TRBD1 as D (5 bases). The V end lost 4 bases, the J end lost 3 bases, and 10 bases lay between the germline ends. Looked up from germline, CDR1 is SQVTM and CDR2 is ANQGSEA. CDR3 length equals 13 residues. CDR3 residues: CSVGGFDNQPQHF. The CDR3 nucleotides read TGCAGCGTTGGGGGGTTTGACAATCAGCCCCAGCATTTT.

The chain is built from TRBV7-2 and TRBJ2-2; 8 positions agree with TRBD2. V was pared by 2 bases and J by 3 bases, with 5 bases of the junction left unmatched. Per germline, CDR1 SGHTA and CDR2 FQGNSA. The CDR3 totals 16 residues. The CDR3 is CASSLQWTSYTGELFF. CDR3 nucleotide sequence: TGTGCCAGCAGCTTACAGTGGACTAGCTACACCGGGGAGCTGTTTTTT.

The chain links TRBV12-3 or TRBV12-4 to TRBJ2-2, with a tentative D call TRBD1 (5 bases). The CDR3 extends over 15 amino acids. The V end was cut by 0 bases, the J end by 4 bases, with 9 bases between. In DNA, the CDR3 is TGTGCCAGCAGTTTAGCGTTGGGGCCCACCGGGGAGCTGTTTTTT. Protein sequence: CASSLALGPTGELFF.

The chain has TRBV3-1 and TRBJ2-3, with a tentative D call TRBD2 (5 bases). The CDR3 runs 15 residues. Per germline, CDR1 LGHDT and CDR2 YNNKEL (reference sequence). Trimming took off 3 bases at V and 0 bases at J, with 10 bases between the two ends. CDR3 sequence (DNA): TGTGCCAGCAGCCATTTCCAGCGGAGCACAGATACGCAGTATTTT. It yields the protein CASSHFQRSTDTQYF.

This clonotype has a handful of counts. The chain employs TRBV2 and TRBJ2-5; no clear D. CDR3 length: 15 residues. Looked up from germline, CDR1 is SNHLY and CDR2 is FYNNEI. Trimming removed 1 base from V and 1 base from J, with 10 bases in between. CDR3 in amino acids: CASSEVPRSQETQYF. The CDR3 DNA follows: TGTGCCAGCAGTGAAGTTCCGCGGTCCCAAGAGACCCAGTACTTC.

The chain couples TRBV6-5 to TRBJ2-1, with D possibly being TRBD2 (6 bases). V was pared by 3 bases and J by 8 bases, with 11 bases between. There are 13 residues in the CDR3. CDR1 is MNHEY, CDR2 SVGAGI, per germline. The CDR3 DNA follows: TGTGCCAGCAGTTATTATCGCGGGGATGAGCAGTTCTTC. This translates into CASSYYRGDEQFF.

This clonotype was picked up many times. The genes are TRBV5-1 and TRBJ2-3; possibly TRBD2 for D (6 bases). V was shortened by 0 bases and J by 4 bases, with 12 bases between the two germline ends. Germline V lookup: CDR1 SGHRS, CDR2 YFSETQ. The CDR3 is made up of 15 amino acids. Here the CDR3 DNA reads TGCGCCAGCAGCTTGGATAGCGGAGGGGCAGATACGCAGTATTTT. This encodes CASSLDSGGADTQYF. The entire variable domain, with the rest obtained from reference TRBV5-1 and TRBJ2-3, is as follows: KAGVTQTPRYLIKTRGQQVTLSCSPISGHRSVSWYQQTPGQGLQFLFEYFSETQRNKGNFPGRFSGRQFSNSRSEMNVSTLELGDSALYLCASSLDSGGADTQYFGPGTRLTVL.

The CDR3, as DNA: TGCGCCAGCAGCTTAGACGGGGAGTGGGGCTATGGCTACACCTTC. It codes for CASSLDGEWGYGYTF. The chain uses TRBV5-1 and TRBJ1-2; D is ambiguous. Germline loops: CDR1 SGHRS, CDR2 YFSETQ. V was trimmed by 2 bases and J by 4 bases, leaving 15 bases between them. The CDR3 has 15 residues.